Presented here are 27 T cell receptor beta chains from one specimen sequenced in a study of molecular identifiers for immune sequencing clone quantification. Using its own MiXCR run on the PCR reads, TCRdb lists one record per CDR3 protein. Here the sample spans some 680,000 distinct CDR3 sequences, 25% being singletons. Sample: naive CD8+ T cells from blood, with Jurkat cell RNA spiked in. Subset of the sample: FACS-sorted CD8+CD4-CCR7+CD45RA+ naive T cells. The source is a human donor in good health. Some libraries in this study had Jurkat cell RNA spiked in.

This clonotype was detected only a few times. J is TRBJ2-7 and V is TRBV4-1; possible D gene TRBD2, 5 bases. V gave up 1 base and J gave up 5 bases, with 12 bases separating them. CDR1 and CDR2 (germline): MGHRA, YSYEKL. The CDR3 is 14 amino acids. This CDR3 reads CASSQAGVEDEQYF. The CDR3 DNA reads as TGCGCCAGCAGCCAAGCCGGGGTTGAGGACGAGCAGTACTTC.

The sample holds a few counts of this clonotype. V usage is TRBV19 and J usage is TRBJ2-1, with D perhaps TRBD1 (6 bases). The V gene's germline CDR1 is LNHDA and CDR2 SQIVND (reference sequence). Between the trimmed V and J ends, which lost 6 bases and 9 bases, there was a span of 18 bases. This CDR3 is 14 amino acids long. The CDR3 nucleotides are TGTGCCAGTAGCCAGGGGTCCGCGGCGGGTGAGCAGTTCTTC. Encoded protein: CASSQGSAAGEQFF.

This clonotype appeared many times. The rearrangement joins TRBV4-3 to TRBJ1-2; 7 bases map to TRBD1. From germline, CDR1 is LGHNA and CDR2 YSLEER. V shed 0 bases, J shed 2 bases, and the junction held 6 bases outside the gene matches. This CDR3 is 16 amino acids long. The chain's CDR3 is CASSQDKGTANYGYTF. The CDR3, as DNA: TGCGCCAGCAGCCAAGATAAGGGGACAGCAAACTATGGCTACACCTTC.

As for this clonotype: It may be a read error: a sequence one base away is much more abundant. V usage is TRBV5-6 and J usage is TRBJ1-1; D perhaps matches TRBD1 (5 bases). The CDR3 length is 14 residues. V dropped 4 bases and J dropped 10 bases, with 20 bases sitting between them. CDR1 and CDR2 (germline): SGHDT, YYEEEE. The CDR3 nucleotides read TGTGCCAGCAGCCATGTTACAGGCGGCGTTGGAGCTTTCTTT. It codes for CASSHVTGGVGAFF.

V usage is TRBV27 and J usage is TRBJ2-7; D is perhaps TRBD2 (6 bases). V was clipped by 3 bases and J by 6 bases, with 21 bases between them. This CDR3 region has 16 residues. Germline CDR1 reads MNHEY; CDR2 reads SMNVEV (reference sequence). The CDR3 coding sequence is TGTGCCAGCAGTTTTCTCGGCGTCGGAGGGTTCGGCGAGCAGTACTTC. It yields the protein CASSFLGVGGFGEQYF.

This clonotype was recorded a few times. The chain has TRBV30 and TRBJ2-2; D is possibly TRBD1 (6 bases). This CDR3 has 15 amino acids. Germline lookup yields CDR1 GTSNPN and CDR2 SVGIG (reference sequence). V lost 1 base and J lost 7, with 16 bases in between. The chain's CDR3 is CAWSGTARRVGELFF. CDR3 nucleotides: TGTGCCTGGAGTGGGACAGCTCGCCGTGTCGGGGAGCTGTTTTTT.

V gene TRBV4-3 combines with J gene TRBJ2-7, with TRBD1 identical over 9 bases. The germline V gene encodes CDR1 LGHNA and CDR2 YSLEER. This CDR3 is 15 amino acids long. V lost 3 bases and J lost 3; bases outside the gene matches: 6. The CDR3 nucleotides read TGCGCCAGCAGCCAGGACAGGGGCGACCTCTACGAGCAGTACTTC. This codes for CASSQDRGDLYEQYF.

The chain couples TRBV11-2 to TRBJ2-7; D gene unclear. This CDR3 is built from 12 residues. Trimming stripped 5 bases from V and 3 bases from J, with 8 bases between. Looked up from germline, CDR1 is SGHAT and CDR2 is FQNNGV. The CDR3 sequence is CASSKIFYEQYF. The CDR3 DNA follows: TGTGCCAGCAGCAAGATTTTCTACGAGCAGTACTTC.

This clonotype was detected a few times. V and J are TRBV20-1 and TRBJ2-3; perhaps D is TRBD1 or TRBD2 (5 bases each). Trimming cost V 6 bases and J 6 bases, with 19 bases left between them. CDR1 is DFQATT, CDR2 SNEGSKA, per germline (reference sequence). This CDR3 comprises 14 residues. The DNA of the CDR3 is TGCAGTGCCAACACGCTTGGGGGTATGGATACGCAGTATTTT. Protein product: CSANTLGGMDTQYF.

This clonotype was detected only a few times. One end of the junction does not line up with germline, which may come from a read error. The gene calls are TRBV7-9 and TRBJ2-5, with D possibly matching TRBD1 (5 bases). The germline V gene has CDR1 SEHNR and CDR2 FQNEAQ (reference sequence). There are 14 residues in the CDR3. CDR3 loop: CATSLDSQQETQYF. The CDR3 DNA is TGTGCCACCAGCTTAGACAGTCAACAAGAGACCCAGTACTTC.

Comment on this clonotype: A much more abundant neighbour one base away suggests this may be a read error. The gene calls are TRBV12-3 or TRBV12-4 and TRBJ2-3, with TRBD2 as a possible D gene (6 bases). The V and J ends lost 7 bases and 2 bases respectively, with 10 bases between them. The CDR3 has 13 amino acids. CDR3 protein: CASNGSPTDTQYF. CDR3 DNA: TGTGCCAGCAACGGGAGCCCCACAGATACGCAGTATTTT.

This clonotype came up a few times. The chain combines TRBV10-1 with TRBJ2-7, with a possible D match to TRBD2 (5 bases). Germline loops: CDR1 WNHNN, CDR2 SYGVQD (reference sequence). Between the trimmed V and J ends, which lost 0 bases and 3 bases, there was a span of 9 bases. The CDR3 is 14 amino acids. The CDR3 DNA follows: TGCGCCAGCAGTGAGTCGACTGGACTCTACGAGCAGTACTTC. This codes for CASSESTGLYEQYF.

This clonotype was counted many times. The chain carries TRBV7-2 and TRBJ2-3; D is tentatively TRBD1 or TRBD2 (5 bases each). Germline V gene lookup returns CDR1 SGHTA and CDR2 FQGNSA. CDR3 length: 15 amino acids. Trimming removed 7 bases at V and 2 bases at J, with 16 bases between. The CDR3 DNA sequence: TGTGCCAGCACCCTCTCGGGGCTCGTCACAGATACGCAGTATTTT. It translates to CASTLSGLVTDTQYF. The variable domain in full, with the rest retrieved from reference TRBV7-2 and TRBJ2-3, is GAGVSQSPSNKVTEKGKDVELRCDPISGHTALYWYRQSLGQGLEFLIYFQGNSAPDKSGLPSDRFSAERTGGSVSTLTIQRTQQEDSAVYLCASTLSGLVTDTQYFGPGTRLTVL.

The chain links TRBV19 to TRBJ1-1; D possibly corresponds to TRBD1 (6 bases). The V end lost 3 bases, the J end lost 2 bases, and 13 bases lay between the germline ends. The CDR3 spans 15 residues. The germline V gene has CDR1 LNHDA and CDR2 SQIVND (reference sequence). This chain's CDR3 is CASSISGESNTEAFF. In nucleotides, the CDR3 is TGTGCCAGTAGTATTTCAGGGGAATCAAACACTGAAGCTTTCTTT.

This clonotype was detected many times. Written as DNA, the CDR3 is TGTGCCACCAGTGATTTGACTAGCGGCCCAGATACGCAGTATTTT. Translated, it gives CATSDLTSGPDTQYF. The chain recombines TRBV24-1 with TRBJ2-3; 8 positions match TRBD2. J lost 4 bases, V lost 0 bases, and 2 bases had no gene match. CDR1 and CDR2 (germline): KGHDR, SFDVKD. CDR3 length: 15 residues.

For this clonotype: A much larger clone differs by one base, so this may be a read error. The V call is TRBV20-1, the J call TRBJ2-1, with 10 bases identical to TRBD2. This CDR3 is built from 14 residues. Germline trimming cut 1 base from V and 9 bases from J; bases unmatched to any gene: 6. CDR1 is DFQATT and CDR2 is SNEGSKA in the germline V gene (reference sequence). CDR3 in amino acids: CSARALAGASEQFF. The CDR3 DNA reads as TGCAGTGCTAGAGCGCTAGCGGGAGCTAGTGAGCAGTTCTTC.

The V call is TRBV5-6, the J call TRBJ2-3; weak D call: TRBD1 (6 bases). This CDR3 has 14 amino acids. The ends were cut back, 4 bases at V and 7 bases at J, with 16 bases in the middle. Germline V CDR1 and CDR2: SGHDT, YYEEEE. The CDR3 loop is CASSEGQGLYTQYF. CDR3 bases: TGTGCCAGCAGCGAGGGACAAGGGTTGTATACGCAGTATTTT.

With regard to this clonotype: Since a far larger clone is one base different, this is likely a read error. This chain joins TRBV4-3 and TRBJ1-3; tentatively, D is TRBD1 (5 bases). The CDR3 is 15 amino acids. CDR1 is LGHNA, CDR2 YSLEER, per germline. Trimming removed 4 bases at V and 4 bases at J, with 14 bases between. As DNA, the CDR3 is TGCGCCAGCAGCCGAGACGGGGGGTCCGGAAACACCATATATTTT. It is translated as CASSRDGGSGNTIYF.

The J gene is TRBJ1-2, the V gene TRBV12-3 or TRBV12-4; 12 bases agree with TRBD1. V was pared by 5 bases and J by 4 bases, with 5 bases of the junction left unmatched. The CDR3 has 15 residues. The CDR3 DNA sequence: TGTGCCAGCAGTGGCGGGACAGGGGGCCGCTATGGCTACACCTTC. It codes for CASSGGTGGRYGYTF.

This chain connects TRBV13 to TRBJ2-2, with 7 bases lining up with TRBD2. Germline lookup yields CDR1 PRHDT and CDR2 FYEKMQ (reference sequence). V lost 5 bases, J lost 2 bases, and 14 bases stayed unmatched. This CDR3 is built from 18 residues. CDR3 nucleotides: TGTGCCAGCAGCCACGACCCAAGCGGGAACCCTAACACCGGGGAGCTGTTTTTT. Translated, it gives CASSHDPSGNPNTGELFF.

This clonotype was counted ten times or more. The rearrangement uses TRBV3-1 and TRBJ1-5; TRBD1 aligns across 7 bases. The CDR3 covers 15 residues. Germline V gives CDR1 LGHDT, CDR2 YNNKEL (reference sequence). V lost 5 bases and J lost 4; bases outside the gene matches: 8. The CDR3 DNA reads TGTGCCAGCAGCTTACACCGGGACAGAAATCAGCCCCAGCATTTT. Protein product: CASSLHRDRNQPQHF.

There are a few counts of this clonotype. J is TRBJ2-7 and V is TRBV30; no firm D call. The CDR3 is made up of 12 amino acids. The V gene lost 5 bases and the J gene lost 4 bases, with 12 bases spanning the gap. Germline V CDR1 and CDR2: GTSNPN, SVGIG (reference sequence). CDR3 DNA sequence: TGTGCCTGGTCAGTGGTCGGGTACGAGCAGTACTTC. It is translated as CAWSVVGYEQYF.

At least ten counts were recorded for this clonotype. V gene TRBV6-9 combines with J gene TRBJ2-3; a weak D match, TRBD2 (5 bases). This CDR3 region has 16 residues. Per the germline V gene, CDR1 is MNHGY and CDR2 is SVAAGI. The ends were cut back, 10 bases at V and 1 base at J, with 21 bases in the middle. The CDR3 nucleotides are TGTGCCACCGGACCCTTACTAGAGCGCGGCACAGATACGCAGTATTTT. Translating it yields CATGPLLERGTDTQYF.

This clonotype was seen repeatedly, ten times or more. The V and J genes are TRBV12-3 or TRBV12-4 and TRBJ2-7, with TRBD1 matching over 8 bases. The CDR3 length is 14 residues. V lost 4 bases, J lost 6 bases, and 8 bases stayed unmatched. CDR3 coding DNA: TGTGCCAGCAGTTCGACAGGGGCCTTCTCCGAGCAGTACTTC. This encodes CASSSTGAFSEQYF.

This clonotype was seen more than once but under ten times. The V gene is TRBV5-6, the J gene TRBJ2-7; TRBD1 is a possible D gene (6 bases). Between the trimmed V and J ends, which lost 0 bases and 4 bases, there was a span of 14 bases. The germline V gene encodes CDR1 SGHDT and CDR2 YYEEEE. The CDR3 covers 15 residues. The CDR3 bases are TGTGCCAGCAGCTTGGGGGCAGGGGCTTGGTACGAGCAGTACTTC. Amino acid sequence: CASSLGAGAWYEQYF.

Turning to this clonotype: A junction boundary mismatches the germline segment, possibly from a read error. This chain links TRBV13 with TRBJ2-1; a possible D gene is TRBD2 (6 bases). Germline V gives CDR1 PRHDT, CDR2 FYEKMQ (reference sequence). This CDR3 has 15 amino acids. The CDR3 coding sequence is TGTGCCAGCAGCCCCGGGACTTCCACCTACAATGAGCAGTCCTTC. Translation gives CASSPGTSTYNEQSF. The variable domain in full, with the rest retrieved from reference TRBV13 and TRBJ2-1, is AAGVIQSPRHLIKEKRETATLKCYPIPRHDTVYWYQQGPGQDPQFLISFYEKMQSDKGSIPDRFSAQQFSDYHSELNMSSLELGDSALYFCASSPGTSTYNEQSFGPGTRLTVL.

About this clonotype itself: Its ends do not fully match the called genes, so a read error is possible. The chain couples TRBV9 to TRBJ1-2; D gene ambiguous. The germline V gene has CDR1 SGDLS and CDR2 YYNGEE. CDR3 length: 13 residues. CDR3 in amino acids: CASSSRTNYGCTF. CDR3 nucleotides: TGTGCCAGCAGCTCGAGGACGAACTATGGCTGCACCTTC.